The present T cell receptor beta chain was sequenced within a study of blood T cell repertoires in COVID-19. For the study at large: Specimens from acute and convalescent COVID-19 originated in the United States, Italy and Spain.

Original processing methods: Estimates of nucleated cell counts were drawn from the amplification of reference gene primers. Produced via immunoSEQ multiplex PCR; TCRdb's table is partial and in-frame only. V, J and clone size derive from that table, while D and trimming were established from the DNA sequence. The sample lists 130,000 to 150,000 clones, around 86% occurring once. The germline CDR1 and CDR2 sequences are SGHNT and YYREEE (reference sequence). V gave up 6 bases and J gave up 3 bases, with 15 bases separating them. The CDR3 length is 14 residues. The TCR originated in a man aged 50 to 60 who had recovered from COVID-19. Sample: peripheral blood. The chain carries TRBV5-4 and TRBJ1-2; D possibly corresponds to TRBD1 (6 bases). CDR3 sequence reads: CASKKGGGDYGYTF. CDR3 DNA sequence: TGTGCCAGCAAGAAGGGCGGGGGCGACTATGGCTACACCTTC. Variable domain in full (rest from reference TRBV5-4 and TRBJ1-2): ETGVTQSPTHLIKTRGQQVTLRCSSQSGHNTVSWYQQALGQGPQFIFQYYREEENGRGNFPPRFSGLQFPNYSSELNVNALELDDSALYLCASKKGGGDYGYTFGSGTRLTVV.